Presented here are 18 T cell receptor beta chains from one specimen sequenced in a study of CXCR3-negative and CXCR3-positive naive CD8 T cells. Libraries of TRB cDNA were made by 5' RACE and carried UMIs. TCRdb re-called the 5' RACE reads and gives one entry per CDR3 protein, without DNA. The listing contains 6,000 or so distinct CDR3 sequences. Sequenced material: naive CXCR3- CD8+ T cells from blood. The subset here: CD45RO-CCR7+CD27+CD95- naive CD8+ T cells lacking CXCR3 (TNR3-). These TCRs come from a human donor in good health. Some clones in this sample may be carry-over from other donors' samples.

The chain links TRBV28 to TRBJ2-3. The germline gives CDR1 MDHEN, CDR2 SYDVKM. The CDR3 length is 11 residues. The CDR3 loop is CGSLPLDTQYF.

This clonotype is medium-sized (0.01 to 0.1%) by frequency. The chain employs TRBV20-1 and TRBJ2-3; TCRdb outputs TRBD1, but without DNA this stays unchecked. Germline-derived CDR1 and CDR2 are DFQATT and SNEGSKA (reference sequence). The CDR3 spans 15 residues. Here the CDR3 reads CSARDTRGPTDTQYF.

This clonotype is called medium-sized based on its frequency. The chain uses TRBV5-1 and TRBJ2-5; the D call from TCRdb, TRBD1, cannot be confirmed without DNA. This CDR3 region has 15 residues. From germline, CDR1 is SGHRS and CDR2 YFSETQ. CDR3 region: CASSLGDRLEETQYF.

This clonotype counts as medium-sized (0.01 to 0.1%) by frequency. The chain employs TRBV15 and TRBJ2-1; TCRdb reports TRBD1, a call that lacks DNA to check it against. This CDR3 has 11 residues. Per germline, CDR1 LNHNV and CDR2 YYDKDF (reference sequence). The CDR3 sequence is CATTQGVRQFF.

By frequency, this clonotype is medium-sized. The genes are TRBV10-3 and TRBJ2-6. Germline V gene sequence: CDR1 ENHRY, CDR2 SYGVKD. The CDR3 has 14 amino acids. CDR3 protein: CATINNSGANVLTF.

This clonotype is medium-sized (0.01 to 0.1%) by frequency. The chain carries TRBV29-1 and TRBJ1-5; TCRdb's D gene call, TRBD1, goes unchecked for lack of DNA. The CDR3 sequence is 12 residues long. Germline V gene sequence: CDR1 SQVTM, CDR2 ANQGSEA. The CDR3 is CRLQDSNQPQHF.

This clonotype registers medium-sized by frequency. The V gene is TRBV20-1, the J gene TRBJ1-2. CDR3 length: 12 amino acids. CDR1 and CDR2 from the germline V gene are DFQATT and SNEGSKA (reference sequence). Here the CDR3 reads CSAIASNYGYTF.

Its frequency marks this clonotype as medium-sized. The V call is TRBV29-1, the J call TRBJ1-2; the D call from TCRdb, TRBD1, cannot be confirmed without DNA. The CDR3 is 17 residues long. The germline V gene has CDR1 SQVTM and CDR2 ANQGSEA. CDR3: CSVEVLPGQAANYGYTF.

By frequency, this clonotype registers medium-sized. The genes are TRBV4-1 and TRBJ2-1; TCRdb picks TRBD1, but there is no DNA to check that call. The CDR3 spans 17 residues. Per germline, CDR1 MGHRA and CDR2 YSYEKL. The CDR3 spells CASSQAGGQDFANEQFF.

The CDR3 loop reads CSATRSRSSYNEQFF. The V gene is TRBV20-1, the J gene TRBJ2-1; TCRdb selects TRBD1, and the lack of DNA leaves this call unchecked. The CDR3 runs to 15 residues. The germline V gene encodes CDR1 DFQATT and CDR2 SNEGSKA (reference sequence).

J is TRBJ2-1 and V is TRBV11-1; with no DNA, the TCRdb D assignment of TRBD2 cannot be verified. This CDR3 has 15 amino acids. The V gene's germline CDR1 is SGHAT and CDR2 FQDESV (reference sequence). The CDR3 here is CASSSTSGSYNEQFF.

The chain couples TRBV20-1 to TRBJ2-7; the TRBD2 assignment by TCRdb is unverifiable without DNA. This CDR3 contains 15 residues. Germline-derived CDR1 and CDR2 are DFQATT and SNEGSKA (reference sequence). CDR3 amino acids: CSARDSIVAGYEQNF.

The chain joins TRBV6-2 or TRBV6-3 to TRBJ1-2; absent DNA, TCRdb's TRBD1 call cannot be checked. The CDR3 is made up of 15 amino acids. CDR1 and CDR2 (germline): MNHEY, SVGEGT. This CDR3 is CASSSVRQGIYGYTF.

This clonotype is identified as medium-sized from frequency. The CDR3 spells CASSYWYSPSTDTQYF. The J gene is TRBJ2-3, the V gene TRBV6-5; with no DNA, the TCRdb D assignment of TRBD2 cannot be verified. This CDR3 is built from 16 residues. Germline CDR1 reads MNHEY; CDR2 reads SVGAGI.

The rearrangement uses TRBV29-1 and TRBJ2-3; TCRdb picks TRBD1, but there is no DNA to check that call. Germline V CDR1 and CDR2: SQVTM, ANQGSEA. There are 15 residues in the CDR3. CDR3 sequence: CSVEELGVGTDTQYF.

According to its frequency, this clonotype is medium-sized (0.01 to 0.1%). This chain joins TRBV7-8 and TRBJ2-1; the D gene TCRdb calls, TRBD2, cannot be checked with no DNA. This CDR3 has 19 residues. Germline V gives CDR1 SGHVS, CDR2 FQNEAQ. The chain's CDR3 is CASTHPRGLGLAGGNEQFF.

This clonotype is identified as medium-sized from frequency. The chain joins TRBV29-1 to TRBJ2-7; TCRdb returns TRBD1, unconfirmable since there is no DNA. Germline V gene data show CDR1 as SQVTM and CDR2 as ANQGSEA. CDR3 length: 17 amino acids. CDR3 in amino acids: CSVEGVEHTGQVYEQYF.

By frequency, this clonotype registers medium-sized. The CDR3 here is CASYYPGMTGELFF. The chain recombines TRBV7-2 with TRBJ2-2; TCRdb's D call, TRBD1, is unchecked because there is no DNA. This CDR3 has 14 amino acids. Germline assignment: CDR1 SGHTA and CDR2 FQGNSA.